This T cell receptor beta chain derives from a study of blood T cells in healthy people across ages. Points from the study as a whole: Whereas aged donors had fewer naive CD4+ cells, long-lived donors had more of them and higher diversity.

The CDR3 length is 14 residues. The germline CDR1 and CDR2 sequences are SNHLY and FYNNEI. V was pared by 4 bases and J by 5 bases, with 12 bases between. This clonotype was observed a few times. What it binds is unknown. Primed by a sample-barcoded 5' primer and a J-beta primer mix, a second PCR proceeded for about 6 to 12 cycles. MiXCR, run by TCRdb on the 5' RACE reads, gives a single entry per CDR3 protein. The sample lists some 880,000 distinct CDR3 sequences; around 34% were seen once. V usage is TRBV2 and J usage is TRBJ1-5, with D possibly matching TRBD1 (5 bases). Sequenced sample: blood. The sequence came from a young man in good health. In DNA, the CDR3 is TGTGCCAGCAGTGCCGGCAGGGTCGATCAGCCCCAGCATTTT. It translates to CASSAGRVDQPQHF. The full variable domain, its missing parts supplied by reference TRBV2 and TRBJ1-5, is EPEVTQTPSHQVTQMGQEVILRCVPISNHLYFYWYRQILGQKVEFLVSFYNNEISEKSEIFDDQFSVERPDGSNFTLKIRSTKLEDSAMYFCASSAGRVDQPQHFGDGTRLSIL.